This T cell receptor (beta chain) was profiled in a study of T cell responses to AZD1222 COVID-19 vaccine. Of note for this clone: The antigen is not known.

This table comes from immunoSEQ multiplex PCR, and its TCRdb copy is limited to in-frame clones, with some not included. The data contain some 130,000 clones, 92% of them seen just once; the ten biggest clones take up 2.5% to 4%. Study-wide findings and caveats: Spike-specific TCR breadth and depth were elevated following two AZD1222 doses.

Trimming stripped 3 bases from V and 5 bases from J, with 7 bases between. The CDR3 runs 11 residues. Germline loops: CDR1 SQVTM, CDR2 ANQGSEA. Sample: peripheral blood, taken on day 0 of AZD1222 vaccination. V usage is TRBV29-1 and J usage is TRBJ2-5; D is unclear. This receptor was taken from an adult in good health. As DNA, the CDR3 is TGCAGCGTTGACCGTAGCGAGACCCAGTACTTC. Translated: CSVDRSETQYF.